Shown below are 14 T cell receptor beta chains from a single sample sequenced in a study of blood T cell repertoires in COVID-19. Some clones are missing from TCRdb's copy, which holds only in-frame ones; the method was immunoSEQ multiplex PCR. The sample contains about 83,000 clones, about 86% of which appear only once. The sample comprised peripheral blood. The receptors were sampled from a woman older than 75 in a cohort sampled during active or convalescent COVID-19.

As for this clone: This CDR3 is also generated by other DNA sequences in the sample. The rearrangement joins TRBV5-1 to TRBJ2-5; perhaps TRBD2 as D (5 bases). Germline V gene lookup returns CDR1 SGHRS and CDR2 YFSETQ. The germline V and J ends were trimmed by 2 bases and 4 bases, with 12 bases remaining between them. The CDR3 has 14 amino acids. In nucleotides, the CDR3 is TGCGCCAGCAGCTTAAGCGGAGAGGGAGAGACCCAGTACTTC. This gives the protein CASSLSGEGETQYF.

V and J are TRBV28 and TRBJ2-3, with D hard to call. V dropped 5 bases and J dropped 5 bases, with 11 bases sitting between them. Germline-derived CDR1 and CDR2 are MDHEN and SYDVKM. There are 13 residues in the CDR3. CDR3 region: CASSLSMRDTQYF. For the CDR3, the DNA is TGTGCCAGCAGTCTGTCGATGAGAGATACGCAGTATTTT.

The chain joins TRBV12-3 or TRBV12-4 to TRBJ2-3, with a possible D match to TRBD1 (6 bases). V shed 6 bases and J shed 12 bases, with 19 bases lying between them. CDR3 length: 13 residues. The CDR3 region has the DNA TGTGCCAGCAGCCCCCGGGGACAACCCTCTCAGTATTTT. As protein: CASSPRGQPSQYF.

The rearrangement uses TRBV2 and TRBJ1-3; TRBD1 aligns across 10 bases. There are 14 residues in the CDR3. V lost 7 bases and J lost 5; bases outside the gene matches: 5. Germline CDR1 reads SNHLY; CDR2 reads FYNNEI. CDR3 sequence: CASTQDRGRNTIYF. Here the CDR3 DNA reads TGTGCCAGCACACAGGACAGGGGGAGAAACACCATATATTTT.

This chain joins TRBV7-3 and TRBJ2-2; TRBD1 matches at 9 bases. Looked up from germline, CDR1 is SGHTA and CDR2 is FQGTGA. The CDR3 spans 18 residues. The ends lost 0 bases at V and 6 bases at J; junction bases unmatched: 11. Here the CDR3 DNA reads TGTGCCAGCAGCTTAACTCCCGGGACAGGGATCGTACCCGGGGAGCTGTTTTTT. The encoded protein is CASSLTPGTGIVPGELFF.

The chain links TRBV5-1 to TRBJ2-1; no clear D. This CDR3 spans 14 amino acids. Trimming pared 0 bases from V and 8 bases from J, leaving 12 bases between. The germline gives CDR1 SGHRS, CDR2 YFSETQ. The CDR3 DNA reads as TGCGCCAGCAGCTTGGCGGTGGTTCTGGATGAGCAGTTCTTC. This translates into CASSLAVVLDEQFF.

The chain recombines TRBV30 with TRBJ1-1, with a tentative D call TRBD1 (5 bases). CDR3 size: 14 residues. Germline V gives CDR1 GTSNPN, CDR2 SVGIG (reference sequence). V lost 3 bases and J 2 bases, leaving 13 bases between the germline ends. The CDR3 region is CAWRGGGANTEAFF. In DNA form, the CDR3 reads TGTGCCTGGAGGGGCGGAGGGGCAAACACTGAAGCTTTCTTT.

The genes are TRBV5-4 and TRBJ2-7; the match to TRBD1 covers 7 bases. Germline V CDR1 and CDR2: SGHNT, YYREEE (reference sequence). The J segment lost 2 bases and the V segment lost 5 bases, leaving 4 bases of the junction unmatched. CDR3 length: 13 residues. The CDR3 reads CASSKGGPYEQYF. The CDR3, as DNA: TGTGCCAGCAGTAAAGGGGGCCCCTACGAGCAGTACTTC.

The chain recombines TRBV5-1 with TRBJ1-2; D unclear. Between the trimmed V and J ends, which lost 4 bases and 5 bases, there was a span of 15 bases. CDR1 and CDR2 from the germline V gene are SGHRS and YFSETQ. This CDR3 spans 14 amino acids. The CDR3 coding sequence is TGCGCCAGCAGCAATAGAGATGCGTCTTATGGCTACACCTTC. Translated: CASSNRDASYGYTF.

The chain recombines TRBV5-1 with TRBJ1-6; no reliable D call. Trimming left V 0 bases short and J 10 bases short, with 14 bases between. The CDR3 extends over 15 amino acids. Germline lookup yields CDR1 SGHRS and CDR2 YFSETQ. Here the CDR3 DNA reads TGCGCCAGCAGCTTGGCTGGGGAGACGAGGTCACCCCTCCACTTT. As protein: CASSLAGETRSPLHF.

The rearrangement links TRBV3-1 (or the pseudogene TRBV3-2) to TRBJ2-7; 11 bases align to TRBD2. Looked up from germline, CDR1 is LGHDT and CDR2 is YNNKEL (reference sequence). After removal of 1 base from V and 6 bases from J, the junction contained 2 bases not matched to a gene. The CDR3 runs to 14 residues. The CDR3 here is CASSQATSGSEQYF. In nucleotides, the CDR3 is TGTGCCAGCAGCCAAGCTACTAGCGGGAGCGAGCAGTACTTC.

The V and J genes are TRBV3-1 (or the pseudogene TRBV3-2) and TRBJ2-6; D perhaps matches TRBD1 (5 bases). The CDR3 contains 15 residues. V lost 3 bases, J lost 3 bases, and 9 bases lay in between. Germline CDR1 LGHDT, CDR2 YNNKEL (reference sequence). The CDR3 DNA reads as TGTGCCAGCAGCCAGGGGCCGGGTGGGGCCAACGTCCTGACTTTC. It translates to CASSQGPGGANVLTF.

The chain employs TRBV7-3 and TRBJ2-1; 7 nucleotides match TRBD2. This CDR3 contains 16 residues. CDR1 and CDR2 from the germline V gene are SGHTA and FQGTGA. After removal of 5 bases from V and 7 bases from J, the junction contained 14 bases not matched to a gene. The CDR3 DNA reads TGTGCCAGCAGCCCCGGGGGTGCGGGAGCGATGAATGAGCAGTTCTTC. It encodes CASSPGGAGAMNEQFF.

This sequence joins TRBV2 and TRBJ1-4, with 7 nucleotides matching TRBD1. The J segment lost 1 base and the V segment lost 6 bases, leaving 5 bases of the junction unmatched. CDR3 size: 15 residues. Germline V CDR1 and CDR2: SNHLY, FYNNEI. CDR3: CASSQRQGTNEKLFF. The CDR3 nucleotides are TGTGCCAGCAGCCAGCGACAGGGAACTAATGAAAAACTGTTTTTT.